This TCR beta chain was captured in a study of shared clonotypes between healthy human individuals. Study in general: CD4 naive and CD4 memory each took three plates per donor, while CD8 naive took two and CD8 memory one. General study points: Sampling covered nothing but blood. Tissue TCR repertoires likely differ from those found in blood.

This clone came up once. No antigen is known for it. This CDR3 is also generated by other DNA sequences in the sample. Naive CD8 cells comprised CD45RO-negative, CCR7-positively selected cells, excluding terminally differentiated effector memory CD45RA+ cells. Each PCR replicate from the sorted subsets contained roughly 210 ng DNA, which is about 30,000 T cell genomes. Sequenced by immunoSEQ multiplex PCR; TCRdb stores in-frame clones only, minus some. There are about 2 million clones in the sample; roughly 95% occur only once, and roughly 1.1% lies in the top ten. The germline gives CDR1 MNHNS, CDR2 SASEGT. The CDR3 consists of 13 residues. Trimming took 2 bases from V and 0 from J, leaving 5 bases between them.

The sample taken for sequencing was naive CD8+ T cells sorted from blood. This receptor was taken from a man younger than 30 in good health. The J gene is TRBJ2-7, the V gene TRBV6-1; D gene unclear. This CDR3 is CASSETPSYEQYF. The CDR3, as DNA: TGTGCCAGCAGTGAAACACCCTCCTACGAGCAGTACTTC.